One sample yielded the 2 T cell receptor beta chains listed below, sequenced in a study of blood T cell repertoires in COVID-19. Measured with immunoSEQ multiplex PCR; TCRdb has only the in-frame clones, and not every one. The table lists tens of thousands of clones, about 70% of them singletons, with approximately 62% in the top ten. The material sequenced was peripheral blood. Source of these receptors: a man aged 80 or over with acute or convalescent COVID-19.

The CDR3 reads CASSPFGTDTQYF. CDR3 sequence (DNA): TGTGCCAGCTCCCCCTTCGGCACAGATACGCAGTATTTT. The chain recombines TRBV18 with TRBJ2-3; D gene uncertain. Trimming shortened V by 6 bases and J by 1 base, and 8 bases separated the two germline ends. Per germline, CDR1 KGHSH and CDR2 LQKENI. The CDR3 consists of 13 residues.

The chain combines TRBV9 with TRBJ1-5; D possibly corresponds to TRBD1 (5 bases). This CDR3 has 16 amino acids. Germline-derived CDR1 and CDR2 are SGDLS and YYNGEE. The V gene lost 6 bases and the J gene lost 0 bases, with 16 bases spanning the gap. The DNA for the CDR3 is TGTGCCAGCACCAAAAGCGGGGGGTATAGCAATCAGCCCCAGCATTTT. Protein product: CASTKSGGYSNQPQHF. Full variable domain (remainder filled in from reference TRBV9 and TRBJ1-5): DSGVTQTPKHLITATGQRVTLRCSPRSGDLSVYWYQQSLDQGLQFLIQYYNGEERAKGNILERFSAQQFPDLHSELNLSSLELGDSALYFCASTKSGGYSNQPQHFGDGTRLSIL.